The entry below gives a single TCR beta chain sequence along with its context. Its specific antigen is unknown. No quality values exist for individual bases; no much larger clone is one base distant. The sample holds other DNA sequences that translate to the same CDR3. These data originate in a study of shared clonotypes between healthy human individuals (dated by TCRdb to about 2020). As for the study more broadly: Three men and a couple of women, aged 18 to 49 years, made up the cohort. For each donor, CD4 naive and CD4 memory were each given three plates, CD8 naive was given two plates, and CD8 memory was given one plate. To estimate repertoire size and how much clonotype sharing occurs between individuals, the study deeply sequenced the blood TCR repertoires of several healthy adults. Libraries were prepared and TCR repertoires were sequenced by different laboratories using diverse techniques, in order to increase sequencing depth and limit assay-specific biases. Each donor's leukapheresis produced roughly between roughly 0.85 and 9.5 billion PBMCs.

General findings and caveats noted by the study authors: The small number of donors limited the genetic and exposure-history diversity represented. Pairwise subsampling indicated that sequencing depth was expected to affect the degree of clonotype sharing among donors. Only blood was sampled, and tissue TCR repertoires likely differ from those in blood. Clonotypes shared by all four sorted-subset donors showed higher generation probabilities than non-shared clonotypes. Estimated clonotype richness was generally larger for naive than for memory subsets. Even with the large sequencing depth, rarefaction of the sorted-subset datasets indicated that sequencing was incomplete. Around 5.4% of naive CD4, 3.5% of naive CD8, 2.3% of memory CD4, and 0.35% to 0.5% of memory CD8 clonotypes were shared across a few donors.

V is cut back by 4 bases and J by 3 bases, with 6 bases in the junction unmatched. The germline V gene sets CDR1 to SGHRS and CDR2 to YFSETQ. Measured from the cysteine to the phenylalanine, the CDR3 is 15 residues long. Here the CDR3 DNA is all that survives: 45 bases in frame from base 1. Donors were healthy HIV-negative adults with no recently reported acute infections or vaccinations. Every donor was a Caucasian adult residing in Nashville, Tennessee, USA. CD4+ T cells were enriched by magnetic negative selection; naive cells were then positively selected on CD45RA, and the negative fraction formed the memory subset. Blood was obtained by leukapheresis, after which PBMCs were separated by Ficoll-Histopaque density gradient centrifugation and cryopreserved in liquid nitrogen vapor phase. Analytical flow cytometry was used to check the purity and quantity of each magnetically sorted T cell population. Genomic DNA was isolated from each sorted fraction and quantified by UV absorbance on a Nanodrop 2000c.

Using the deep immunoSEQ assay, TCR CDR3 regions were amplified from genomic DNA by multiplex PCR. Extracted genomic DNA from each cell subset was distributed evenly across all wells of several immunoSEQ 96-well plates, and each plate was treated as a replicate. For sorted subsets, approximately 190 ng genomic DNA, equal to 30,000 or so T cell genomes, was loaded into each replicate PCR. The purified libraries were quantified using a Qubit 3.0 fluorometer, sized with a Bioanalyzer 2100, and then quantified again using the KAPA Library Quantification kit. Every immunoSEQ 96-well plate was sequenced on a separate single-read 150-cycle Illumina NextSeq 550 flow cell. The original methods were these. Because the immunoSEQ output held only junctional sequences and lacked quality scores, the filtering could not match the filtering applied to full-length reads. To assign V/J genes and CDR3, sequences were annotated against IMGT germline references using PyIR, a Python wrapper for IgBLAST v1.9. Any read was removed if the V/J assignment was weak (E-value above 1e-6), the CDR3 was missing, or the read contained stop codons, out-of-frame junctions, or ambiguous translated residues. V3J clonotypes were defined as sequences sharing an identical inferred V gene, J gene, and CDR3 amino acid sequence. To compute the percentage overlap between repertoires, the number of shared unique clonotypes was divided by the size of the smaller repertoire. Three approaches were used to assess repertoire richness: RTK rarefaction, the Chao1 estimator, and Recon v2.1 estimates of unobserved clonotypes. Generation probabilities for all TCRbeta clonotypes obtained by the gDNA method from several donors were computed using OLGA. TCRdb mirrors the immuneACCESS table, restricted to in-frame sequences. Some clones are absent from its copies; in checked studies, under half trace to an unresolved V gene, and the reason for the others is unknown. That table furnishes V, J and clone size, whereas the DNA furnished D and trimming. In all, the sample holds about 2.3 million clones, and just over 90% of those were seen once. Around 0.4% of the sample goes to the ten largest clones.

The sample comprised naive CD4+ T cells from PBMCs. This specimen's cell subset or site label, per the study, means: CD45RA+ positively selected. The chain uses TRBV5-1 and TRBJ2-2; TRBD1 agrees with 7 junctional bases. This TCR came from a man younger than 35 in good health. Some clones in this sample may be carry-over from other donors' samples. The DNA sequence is TGCGCCAGCAGCCCCCGGCAGGGGGACACCGGGGAGCTGTTTTTT. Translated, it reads CASSPRQGDTGELFF. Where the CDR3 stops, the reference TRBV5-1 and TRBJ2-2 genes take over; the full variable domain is KAGVTQTPRYLIKTRGQQVTLSCSPISGHRSVSWYQQTPGQGLQFLFEYFSETQRNKGNFPGRFSGRQFSNSRSEMNVSTLELGDSALYLCASSPRQGDTGELFFGEGSRLTVL.